This T cell receptor (beta chain) was sequenced during a study of blood T cells in healthy people across ages. Study observations and caveats: Underestimates were what the diversity estimates from one million T cells were considered to be. A strong correlation was seen between TCR beta diversity and naive T cell percentage.

With a J-beta primer mix and a sample-barcoded 5' primer, a second PCR ran about 7 to 12 cycles. A 12-random-nucleotide template-switch adaptor tagged each cDNA molecule. MiXCR, run by TCRdb on the 5' RACE reads, gives a single entry per CDR3 protein. Among 1.8 million or so distinct CDR3 sequences listed, approximately 40% were seen once. Every sample gave at least 5 micrograms of total RNA when it was extracted. The CDR3 contains 15 residues. Germline CDR1 is LGHNA and CDR2 is YSLEER. V was cut by 2 bases and J by 2 bases, with 11 bases left in between. Turning to this clonotype: Its antigen is as yet unknown.

The source is a human donor in good health. The sequencing input was blood. This chain joins TRBV4-3 and TRBJ2-3; D may match TRBD1 or TRBD2 (5 bases each). For the CDR3, the DNA is TGCGCCAGCAGCCAACGTCCGGGGACCACAGATACGCAGTATTTT. It is translated as CASSQRPGTTDTQYF.